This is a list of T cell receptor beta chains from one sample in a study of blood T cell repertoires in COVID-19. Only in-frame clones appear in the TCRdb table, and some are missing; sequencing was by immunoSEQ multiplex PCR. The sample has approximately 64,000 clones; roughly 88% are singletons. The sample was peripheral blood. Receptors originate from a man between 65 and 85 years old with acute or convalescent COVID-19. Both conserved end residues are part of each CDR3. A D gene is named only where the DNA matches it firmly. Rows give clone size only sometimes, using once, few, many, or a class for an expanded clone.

CDR3aa: CASSVDRGPSYEQYF; CDR3nt: TGTGCCAGCAGCGTAGATAGGGGGCCCTCCTACGAGCAGTACTTC; abundance: -; d_gene: TRBD1; j_gene: TRBJ2-7; v_gene: TRBV9
CDR3aa: CASSRTSDSYEQYF; CDR3nt: TGTGCCAGCAGCCGGACTAGCGACTCCTACGAGCAGTACTTC; abundance: -; d_gene: TRBD2; j_gene: TRBJ2-7; v_gene: TRBV7-2
CDR3aa: CSVEDPRATVQETQYF; CDR3nt: TGCAGCGTTGAAGATCCCAGGGCAACGGTCCAAGAGACCCAGTACTTC; abundance: -; d_gene: -; j_gene: TRBJ2-5; v_gene: TRBV29-1
CDR3aa: CSVETGAGGYTF; CDR3nt: TGCAGCGTTGAAACAGGGGCTGGTGGCTACACCTTC; abundance: -; d_gene: TRBD1; j_gene: TRBJ1-2; v_gene: TRBV29-1
CDR3aa: CASSRVRSNQPQHF; CDR3nt: TGTGCCAGCAGTCGGGTAAGAAGCAATCAGCCCCAGCATTTT; abundance: -; d_gene: -; j_gene: TRBJ1-5; v_gene: TRBV2
CDR3aa: CASSVDWSSYEQYF; CDR3nt: TGTGCCAGCAGCGTAGATTGGAGCTCCTACGAGCAGTACTTC; abundance: -; d_gene: -; j_gene: TRBJ2-7; v_gene: TRBV7-9
CDR3aa: CASRTRGATYEQYF; CDR3nt: TGTGCCAGCAGGACTCGGGGGGCCACCTACGAGCAGTACTTC; abundance: -; d_gene: -; j_gene: TRBJ2-7; v_gene: TRBV5-6
CDR3aa: CASSPSGLGDEQFF; CDR3nt: TGTGCCAGCAGCCCGAGCGGCCTCGGGGATGAGCAGTTCTTC; abundance: -; d_gene: -; j_gene: TRBJ2-1; v_gene: TRBV7-9
CDR3aa: CSIWTDIRNNEQFF; CDR3nt: TGCAGCATTTGGACAGACATTCGGAACAATGAGCAGTTCTTC; abundance: -; d_gene: -; j_gene: TRBJ2-1; v_gene: TRBV29-1
CDR3aa: CASSLRRQGWQETQYF; CDR3nt: TGTGCCAGCAGCTTAAGGCGACAGGGATGGCAAGAGACCCAGTACTTC; abundance: -; d_gene: TRBD1; j_gene: TRBJ2-5; v_gene: TRBV7-6
CDR3aa: CASSSDPRDSIFSGNTIYF; CDR3nt: TGTGCCAGCAGCTCAGATCCCCGGGACAGTATATTCTCTGGAAACACCATATATTTT; abundance: -; d_gene: TRBD1; j_gene: TRBJ1-3; v_gene: TRBV5-6
CDR3aa: CASSPPQDRGLSNSPLHF; CDR3nt: TGTGCCAGCTCACCACCGCAGGACAGGGGCCTGTCTAATTCACCCCTCCACTTT; abundance: -; d_gene: TRBD1; j_gene: TRBJ1-6; v_gene: TRBV18
CDR3aa: CASIAGGREQYF; CDR3nt: TGTGCCAGCATAGCGGGGGGAAGAGAGCAGTACTTC; abundance: -; d_gene: TRBD2; j_gene: TRBJ2-7; v_gene: TRBV2
CDR3aa: CASSPPPGQGYGYTF; CDR3nt: TGTGCCAGCTCACCACCTCCGGGACAGGGGTATGGCTACACCTTC; abundance: -; d_gene: TRBD1; j_gene: TRBJ1-2; v_gene: TRBV18
CDR3aa: CASSQAPPSGGAGSTDTQYF; CDR3nt: TGTGCCAGCAGCCAAGCCCCTCCTAGCGGGGGGGCCGGGAGCACAGATACGCAGTATTTT; abundance: -; d_gene: TRBD2; j_gene: TRBJ2-3; v_gene: TRBV4-2
CDR3aa: CASSSVGFTGGGHGYTF; CDR3nt: TGTGCCAGCAGCTCCGTAGGGTTTACAGGGGGGGGGCATGGCTACACCTTC; abundance: -; d_gene: TRBD1; j_gene: TRBJ1-2; v_gene: TRBV7-2
CDR3aa: CASSEQGGPYTGELFF; CDR3nt: TGTGCCAGCTCAGAACAGGGTGGGCCGTACACCGGGGAGCTGTTTTTT; abundance: -; d_gene: -; j_gene: TRBJ2-2; v_gene: TRBV18
CDR3aa: CASSLDAGQKYNSPLHF; CDR3nt: TGCGCCAGCAGCTTGGATGCGGGACAGAAATATAATTCACCCCTCCACTTT; abundance: -; d_gene: TRBD1; j_gene: TRBJ1-6; v_gene: TRBV5-1
CDR3aa: CASSSPGTGQETQYF; CDR3nt: TGTGCCAGCAGCTCCCCGGGGACAGGCCAAGAGACCCAGTACTTC; abundance: -; d_gene: TRBD1; j_gene: TRBJ2-5; v_gene: TRBV11-2
CDR3aa: CASSQGTGDGYTF; CDR3nt: TGCGCCAGCAGCCAAGGGACAGGGGATGGCTACACCTTC; abundance: -; d_gene: TRBD1; j_gene: TRBJ1-2; v_gene: TRBV4-3
CDR3aa: CATSGDRGRLEQFF; CDR3nt: TGTGCCACCTCGGGGGACAGGGGGCGTCTTGAGCAGTTCTTC; abundance: -; d_gene: TRBD1; j_gene: TRBJ2-1; v_gene: TRBV24-1
CDR3aa: CASSLEGAVNQPQHF; CDR3nt: TGCGCCAGCAGCTTGGAGGGGGCTGTGAATCAGCCCCAGCATTTT; abundance: -; d_gene: TRBD1; j_gene: TRBJ1-5; v_gene: TRBV5-1
CDR3aa: CASSMRRGGNQPQHF; CDR3nt: TGTGCCAGTAGTATGCGGAGGGGTGGCAATCAGCCCCAGCATTTT; abundance: -; d_gene: -; j_gene: TRBJ1-5; v_gene: TRBV19
CDR3aa: CASTLGQGAGETQYF; CDR3nt: TGTGCCAGCACCCTAGGGCAGGGGGCGGGGGAGACCCAGTACTTC; abundance: -; d_gene: TRBD1; j_gene: TRBJ2-5; v_gene: TRBV6-5
CDR3aa: CATSRVEAGSTDTQYF; CDR3nt: TGTGCCACCAGCAGAGTAGAAGCGGGAAGCACAGATACGCAGTATTTT; abundance: -; d_gene: TRBD2; j_gene: TRBJ2-3; v_gene: TRBV15
CDR3aa: CASSHLWTGKEEQYF; CDR3nt: TGTGCCAGCAGTCACCTCTGGACAGGGAAGGAAGAGCAGTACTTC; abundance: -; d_gene: TRBD1; j_gene: TRBJ2-7; v_gene: TRBV28
CDR3aa: CATSRGGWERYTF; CDR3nt: TGTGCCACCAGCAGAGGGGGATGGGAGCGCTACACCTTC; abundance: -; d_gene: -; j_gene: TRBJ1-2; v_gene: TRBV15
CDR3aa: CASSPIGTGRNGELFF; CDR3nt: TGTGCCAGCAGCCCCATTGGGACAGGGAGAAACGGGGAGCTGTTTTTT; abundance: -; d_gene: TRBD1; j_gene: TRBJ2-2; v_gene: TRBV3-1/TRBV3-2
CDR3aa: CASSLGDRDTSPLHF; CDR3nt: TGCGCCAGCAGCTTGGGCGACAGGGACACTTCACCCCTCCACTTT; abundance: few; d_gene: TRBD1; j_gene: TRBJ1-6; v_gene: TRBV5-1
CDR3aa: CASSRRTGDQPQHF; CDR3nt: TGTGCCAGCAGCCGACGGACAGGGGATCAGCCCCAGCATTTT; abundance: -; d_gene: TRBD1; j_gene: TRBJ1-5; v_gene: TRBV5-5
CDR3aa: CASSLPQDTYSNQPQHF; CDR3nt: TGTGCCAGCAGCCTTCCCCAGGACACTTATAGCAATCAGCCCCAGCATTTT; abundance: once; d_gene: -; j_gene: TRBJ1-5; v_gene: TRBV3-1/TRBV3-2
CDR3aa: CASSQDSLEAFF; CDR3nt: TGTGCCAGTAGCCAGGACAGCCTTGAAGCTTTCTTT; abundance: -; d_gene: -; j_gene: TRBJ1-1; v_gene: TRBV19
CDR3aa: CASSHREQYF; CDR3nt: TGTGCCAGCAGTCATAGAGAGCAGTACTTC; abundance: -; d_gene: -; j_gene: TRBJ2-7; v_gene: TRBV28
CDR3aa: CASRFRVGNQPQHF; CDR3nt: TGTGCCAGCAGGTTCAGGGTTGGCAATCAGCCCCAGCATTTT; abundance: -; d_gene: -; j_gene: TRBJ1-5; v_gene: TRBV5-8
CDR3aa: CASSLSLAQGETQYF; CDR3nt: TGTGCCAGCAGCTTATCGTTAGCACAGGGAGAGACCCAGTACTTC; abundance: -; d_gene: -; j_gene: TRBJ2-5; v_gene: TRBV7-2
CDR3aa: CATGPTTLSPLHF; CDR3nt: TGTGCCACAGGGCCGACGACCCTCTCACCCCTCCACTTT; abundance: -; d_gene: -; j_gene: TRBJ1-6; v_gene: TRBV28